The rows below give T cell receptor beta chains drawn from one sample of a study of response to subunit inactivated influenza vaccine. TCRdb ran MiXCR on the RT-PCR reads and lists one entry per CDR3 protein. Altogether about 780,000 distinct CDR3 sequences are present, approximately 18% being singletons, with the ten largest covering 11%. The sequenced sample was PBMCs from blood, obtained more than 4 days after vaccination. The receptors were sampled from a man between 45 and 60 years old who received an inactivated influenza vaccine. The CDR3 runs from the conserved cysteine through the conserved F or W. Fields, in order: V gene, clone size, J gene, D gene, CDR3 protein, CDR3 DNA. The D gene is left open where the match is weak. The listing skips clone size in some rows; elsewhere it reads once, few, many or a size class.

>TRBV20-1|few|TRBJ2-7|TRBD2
CSARTSGNSYEQYF
TGCAGTGCAAGGACTAGCGGAAACTCCTACGAGCAGTACTTC
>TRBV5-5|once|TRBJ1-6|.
CASRITVNSPLHF
TGTGCCAGCAGGATCACAGTAAATTCACCCCTCCACTTT
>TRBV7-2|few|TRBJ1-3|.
CASSLGTRGGNTIYF
TGTGCCAGCAGCTTAGGAACGAGGGGCGGAAACACCATATATTTT
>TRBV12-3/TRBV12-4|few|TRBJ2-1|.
CASGYGTRRPEFF
TGTGCCAGCGGCTACGGGACGAGACGGCCCGAGTTCTTC
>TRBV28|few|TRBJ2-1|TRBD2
CASSLVLAGINNEQFF
TGTGCCAGCAGTTTAGTCCTAGCGGGTATAAACAATGAGCAGTTCTTC
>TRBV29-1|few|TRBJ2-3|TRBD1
CSVYRGSTDTQYF
TGCAGCGTGTACAGGGGTAGCACAGATACGCAGTATTTT
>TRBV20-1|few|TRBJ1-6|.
CSARDWGEDSPLHF
TGCAGTGCTAGAGATTGGGGAGAGGACTCACCCCTCCACTTT
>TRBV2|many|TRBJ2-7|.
CASSESWQGLYEQYF
TGTGCCAGCAGTGAATCTTGGCAGGGACTCTACGAGCAGTACTTC
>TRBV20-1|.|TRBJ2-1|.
CSALDGTAIYNEQFF
TGCAGTGCCCTCGATGGGACTGCGATCTACAATGAGCAGTTCTTC
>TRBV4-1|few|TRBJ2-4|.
CASSQDQGLPENIQYF
TGCGCCAGCAGCCAAGATCAAGGATTGCCTGAAAACATTCAGTACTTC
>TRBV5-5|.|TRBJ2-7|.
CASSFGRTLYEQYF
TGTGCCAGCAGCTTCGGACGGACCCTCTACGAGCAGTACTTC
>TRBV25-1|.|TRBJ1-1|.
CASSEGRTEAFF
TGTGCCAGCAGTGAGGGAAGGACTGAAGCTTTCTTT
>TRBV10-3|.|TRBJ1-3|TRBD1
CAISAPQGAKNTIYF
TGTGCCATCAGTGCCCCACAGGGGGCAAAGAACACCATATATTTT
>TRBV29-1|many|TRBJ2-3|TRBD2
CSVVTGGRTDTQYF
TGCAGCGTGGTAACGGGAGGACGCACAGATACGCAGTATTTT
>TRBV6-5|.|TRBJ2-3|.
CASSFGTGFRTDTQYF
TGTGCCAGCAGTTTCGGGACTGGTTTTAGGACAGATACGCAGTATTTT
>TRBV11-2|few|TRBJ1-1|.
CASSLSGQTFSTEAFF
TGTGCCAGCAGCTTATCTGGGCAGACTTTTAGCACTGAAGCTTTCTTT
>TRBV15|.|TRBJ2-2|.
CATCPWGDSSTGELFF
TGTGCCACCTGCCCCTGGGGGGACTCCTCCACCGGGGAGCTGTTTTTT
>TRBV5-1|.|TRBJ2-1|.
CASSLEPHLNEQFF
TGCGCCAGCAGCCTTGAACCCCACCTCAATGAGCAGTTCTTC
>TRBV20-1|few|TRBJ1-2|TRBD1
CSASPLGQGVYGYTF
TGCAGTGCTAGTCCCCTGGGACAGGGGGTCTATGGCTACACCTTC
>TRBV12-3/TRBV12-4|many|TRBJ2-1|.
CASSFSQPFNEQFF
TGTGCCAGCAGTTTCTCACAGCCTTTCAATGAGCAGTTCTTC
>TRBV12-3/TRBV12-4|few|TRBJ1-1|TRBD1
CASSSRTGGGTEAFF
TGTGCCAGCAGTTCCCGGACAGGGGGCGGCACTGAAGCTTTCTTT
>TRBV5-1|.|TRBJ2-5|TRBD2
CASSLAALAGKETQYF
TGCGCCAGCAGCTTGGCCGCACTAGCGGGGAAAGAGACCCAGTACTTC
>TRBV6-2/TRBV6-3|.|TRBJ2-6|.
CASRQTVSGANVLTF
TGTGCCAGCAGACAGACAGTCTCTGGGGCCAACGTCCTGACTTTC
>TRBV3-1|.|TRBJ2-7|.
CASSQIIGGSVKEQYF
TGTGCCAGCAGCCAAATTATCGGGGGATCCGTTAAGGAGCAGTACTTC
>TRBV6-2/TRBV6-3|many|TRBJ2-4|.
CASSGVAKNIQYF
TGTGCCAGCAGTGGAGTGGCCAAAAACATTCAGTACTTC
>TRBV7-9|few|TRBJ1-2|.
CASSSIGAAIANYGYTF
TGTGCCAGCAGCTCAATTGGGGCAGCCATTGCCAACTATGGCTACACCTTC
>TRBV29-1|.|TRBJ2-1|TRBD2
CSVRGGVGSYNEQFF
TGCAGCGTTAGGGGAGGGGTAGGGTCCTACAATGAGCAGTTCTTC
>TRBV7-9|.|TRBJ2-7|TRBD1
CASSLSTGGYYEQYF
TGTGCCAGCAGCTTATCGACAGGGGGTTATTACGAGCAGTACTTC
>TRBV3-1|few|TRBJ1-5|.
CASSQERSNQPQHF
TGTGCCAGCAGCCAAGAGAGGAGCAATCAGCCCCAGCATTTT
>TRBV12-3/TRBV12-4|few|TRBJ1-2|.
CASSLINRHGYTF
TGTGCCAGCAGTTTAATCAACAGGCATGGCTACACCTTC
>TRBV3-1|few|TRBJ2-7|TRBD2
CASSPDSLAWGIYEQYF
TGTGCCAGCAGCCCCGACTCACTAGCGTGGGGAATCTACGAGCAGTACTTC
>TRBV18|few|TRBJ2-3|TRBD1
CASSLDRAGTQYF
TGTGCCAGCTCACTGGACAGGGCGGGGACGCAGTATTTT
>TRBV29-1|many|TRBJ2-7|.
CSAATVTYEQYF
TGCAGCGCCGCCACAGTTACCTACGAGCAGTACTTC
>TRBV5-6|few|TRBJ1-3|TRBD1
CASSPVDREAGNTIYF
TGTGCCAGCAGCCCAGTCGACAGGGAGGCTGGAAACACCATATATTTT
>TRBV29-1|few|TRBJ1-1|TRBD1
CSVETRRTGETEAFF
TGCAGCGTTGAAACACGAAGGACAGGGGAAACTGAAGCTTTCTTT
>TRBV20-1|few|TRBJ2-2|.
CSARGGRGHANTGELFF
TGCAGTGCTAGAGGGGGACGCGGGCACGCGAACACCGGGGAGCTGTTTTTT
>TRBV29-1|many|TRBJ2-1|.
CSAQGLLLFNEQFF
TGCAGCGCCCAGGGACTCCTCCTATTTAATGAGCAGTTCTTC
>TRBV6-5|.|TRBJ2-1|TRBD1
CASSSDRGQGNEQFF
TGTGCCAGCAGTTCCGACAGGGGGCAAGGGAATGAGCAGTTCTTC
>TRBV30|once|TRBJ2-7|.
CAWSVLTATYSYEQYF
TGTGCCTGGAGTGTATTGACAGCAACCTACTCCTACGAGCAGTACTTC
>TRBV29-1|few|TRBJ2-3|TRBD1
CSVEGGQGPDTQYF
TGCAGCGTTGAAGGGGGACAGGGCCCAGATACGCAGTATTTT
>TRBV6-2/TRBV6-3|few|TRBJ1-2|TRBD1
CASTMTGRDYTF
TGTGCCAGCACTATGACAGGGAGAGACTACACCTTC
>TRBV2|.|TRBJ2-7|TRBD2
CAFSLAPGPGSGAYEQYF
TGTGCCTTCAGTTTAGCCCCCGGGCCCGGAAGCGGGGCCTACGAGCAGTACTTC